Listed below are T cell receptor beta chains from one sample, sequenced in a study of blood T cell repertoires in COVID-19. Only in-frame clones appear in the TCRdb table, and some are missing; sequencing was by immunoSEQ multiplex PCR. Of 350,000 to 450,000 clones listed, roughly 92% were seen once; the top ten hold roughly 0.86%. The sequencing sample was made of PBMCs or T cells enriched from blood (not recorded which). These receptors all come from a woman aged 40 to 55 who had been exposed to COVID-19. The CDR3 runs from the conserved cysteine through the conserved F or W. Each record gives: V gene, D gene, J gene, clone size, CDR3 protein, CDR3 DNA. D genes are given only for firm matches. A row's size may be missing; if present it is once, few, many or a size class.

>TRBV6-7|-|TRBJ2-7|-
CASSYPSGQPTYEQYF
TGTGCCAGCAGTTACCCCTCCGGACAGCCAACCTACGAGCAGTACTTC
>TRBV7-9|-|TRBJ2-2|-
CASAPRGFKSGELFF
TGTGCCAGCGCCCCGAGGGGGTTTAAATCCGGGGAGCTGTTTTTT
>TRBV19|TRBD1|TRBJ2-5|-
CASSTGQGETQYF
TGTGCCAGTAGTACGGGACAGGGAGAGACCCAGTACTTC
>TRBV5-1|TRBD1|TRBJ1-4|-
CASSPSGGDEKLFF
TGCGCCAGCAGCCCATCAGGGGGCGATGAAAAACTGTTTTTT
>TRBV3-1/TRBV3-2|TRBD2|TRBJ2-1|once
CASSLGLADEFSYNEQFF
TGTGCCAGCAGCCTGGGACTAGCGGACGAATTCTCCTACAATGAGCAGTTCTTC
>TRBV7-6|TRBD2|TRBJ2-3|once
CASSSLAGRADTQYF
TGTGCCAGCAGCTCACTAGCGGGACGGGCGGATACGCAGTATTTT
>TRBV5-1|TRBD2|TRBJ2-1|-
CASSLAGLAGYNEQFF
TGCGCCAGCAGCTTGGCCGGGCTAGCGGGGTACAATGAGCAGTTCTTC
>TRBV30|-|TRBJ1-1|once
CAWRVGGNTEAFF
TGTGCCTGGAGGGTAGGGGGGAACACTGAAGCTTTCTTT
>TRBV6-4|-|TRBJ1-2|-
CASSETWSGFYGYTF
TGTGCCAGCAGTGAGACTTGGTCAGGGTTTTATGGCTACACCTTC
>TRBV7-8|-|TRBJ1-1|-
CASSRSRGEAFF
TGTGCCAGCAGCCGAAGTCGGGGTGAAGCTTTCTTT
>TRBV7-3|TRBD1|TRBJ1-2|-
CASSLTGQTSHLLNYGYTF
TGTGCCAGCAGCTTAACGGGACAGACGAGCCATCTTCTTAACTATGGCTACACCTTC
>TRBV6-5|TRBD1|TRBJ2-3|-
CASSRGQAQYF
TGTGCCAGCAGTCGAGGACAGGCGCAGTATTTT
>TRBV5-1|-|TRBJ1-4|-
CASSLGSRPLENEKLFF
TGCGCCAGCAGCTTGGGGTCCAGACCCCTGGAGAATGAAAAACTGTTTTTT
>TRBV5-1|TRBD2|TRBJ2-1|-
CASSLEVLAGNYNEQFF
TGCGCCAGCAGCTTGGAAGTGCTAGCGGGAAACTACAATGAGCAGTTCTTC
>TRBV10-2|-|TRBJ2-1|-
CASSGGWNEQFF
TGCGCCAGCAGTGGGGGCTGGAATGAGCAGTTCTTC
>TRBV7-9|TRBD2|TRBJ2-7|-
CASSPRLAGAYEQYF
TGTGCCAGCAGCCCCCGACTAGCGGGAGCCTACGAGCAGTACTTC
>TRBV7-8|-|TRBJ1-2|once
CASSLAGRTGYTF
TGTGCCAGCAGCTTAGCGGGCAGAACTGGCTACACCTTC
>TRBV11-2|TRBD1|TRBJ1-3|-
CASRPWTGISGNTIYF
TGTGCCAGCAGACCCTGGACAGGGATCTCTGGAAACACCATATATTTT
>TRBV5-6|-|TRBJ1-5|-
CASHRGSNSNQPQHF
TGTGCCAGCCATCGCGGAAGCAATAGCAATCAGCCCCAGCATTTT
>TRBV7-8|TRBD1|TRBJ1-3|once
CASSLGGTGGNTIYF
TGTGCCAGCAGCTTAGGAGGGACAGGGGGAAACACCATATATTTT
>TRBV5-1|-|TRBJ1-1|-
CASSLGVVNTEAFF
TGCGCCAGCAGTTTGGGTGTCGTGAACACTGAAGCTTTCTTT
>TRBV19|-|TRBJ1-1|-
CASTLGQWNTEAFF
TGTGCCAGCACCCTCGGACAGTGGAACACTGAAGCTTTCTTT
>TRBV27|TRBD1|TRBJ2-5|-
CASSAGGSYETQYF
TGTGCCAGCTCGGCAGGGGGCAGTTACGAGACCCAGTACTTC
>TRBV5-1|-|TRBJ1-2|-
CASSLDRADIYGYTF
TGCGCCAGCAGCTTGGACAGGGCCGATATCTATGGCTACACCTTC
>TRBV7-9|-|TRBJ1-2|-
CASSLASYGYTF
TGTGCCAGCAGCTTGGCAAGCTATGGCTACACCTTC
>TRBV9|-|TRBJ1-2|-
CASSPRGPPGADGYTF
TGTGCCAGCAGCCCTCGGGGCCCCCCAGGGGCGGATGGCTACACCTTC